These T cell receptor beta chains were read from a single sample in a study of early T cells in non-severe SARS-CoV-2 infection. Using its own MiXCR run on the 5' RACE reads, TCRdb lists one record per CDR3 protein. The profile shows roughly 70,000 distinct CDR3 sequences, about 13% of them singletons. The sequenced sample was whole blood. These receptors were taken from an adult who was a healthcare worker with PCR-confirmed SARS-CoV-2 infection or an uninfected control (not recorded which). CDR3s include the opening cysteine and the closing phenylalanine or tryptophan. A D gene is named only where the DNA matches it firmly. Where a row states a size, it is once, few, many or the class of an expanded clone; other rows omit it.

J | V | size | D | CDR3 | DNA
TRBJ1-2 | TRBV6-5 | few | TRBD1 | CASTKSGQRNGYTF | TGTGCCAGCACTAAGTCGGGACAGCGAAATGGCTACACCTTC
TRBJ2-7 | TRBV20-1 | few | NA | CSASLGQTYEQYF | TGCAGTGCTAGTTTAGGGCAGACCTACGAGCAGTACTTC
TRBJ2-2 | TRBV19 | NA | NA | CASTRYTGELFF | TGTGCCAGTACCAGGTACACCGGGGAGCTGTTTTTT
TRBJ1-1 | TRBV10-3 | NA | TRBD1 | CAISEPKGDRNTEAFF | TGTGCCATCAGTGAGCCGAAGGGGGACAGGAACACTGAAGCTTTCTTT
TRBJ2-2 | TRBV2 | many | TRBD1 | CASSLGQGYGELFF | TGTGCCAGCAGTCTAGGACAGGGGTACGGGGAGCTGTTTTTT
TRBJ1-2 | TRBV28 | few | NA | CAAVGAHGYTF | TGTGCCGCAGTGGGGGCGCATGGCTACACCTTC
TRBJ2-6 | TRBV5-6 | many | NA | CASSLGPGANVLTF | TGTGCCAGCAGTCTAGGGCCTGGGGCCAACGTCCTGACTTTC
TRBJ2-2 | TRBV7-9 | few | NA | CASSFVRGSNTGELFF | TGTGCCAGCAGCTTCGTTCGGGGGTCGAACACCGGGGAGCTGTTTTTT
TRBJ1-1 | TRBV5-1 | few | NA | CASSLEAGIGTEAFF | TGCGCCAGCAGCCTGGAAGCGGGAATCGGCACTGAAGCTTTCTTT
TRBJ2-1 | TRBV29-1 | few | NA | CSVVRPPSYNEQFF | TGCAGCGTTGTCAGGCCTCCCTCCTACAATGAGCAGTTCTTC
TRBJ2-2 | TRBV5-1 | many | NA | CASSFVPGGELFF | TGCGCCAGCAGCTTCGTTCCGGGCGGGGAGCTGTTTTTT